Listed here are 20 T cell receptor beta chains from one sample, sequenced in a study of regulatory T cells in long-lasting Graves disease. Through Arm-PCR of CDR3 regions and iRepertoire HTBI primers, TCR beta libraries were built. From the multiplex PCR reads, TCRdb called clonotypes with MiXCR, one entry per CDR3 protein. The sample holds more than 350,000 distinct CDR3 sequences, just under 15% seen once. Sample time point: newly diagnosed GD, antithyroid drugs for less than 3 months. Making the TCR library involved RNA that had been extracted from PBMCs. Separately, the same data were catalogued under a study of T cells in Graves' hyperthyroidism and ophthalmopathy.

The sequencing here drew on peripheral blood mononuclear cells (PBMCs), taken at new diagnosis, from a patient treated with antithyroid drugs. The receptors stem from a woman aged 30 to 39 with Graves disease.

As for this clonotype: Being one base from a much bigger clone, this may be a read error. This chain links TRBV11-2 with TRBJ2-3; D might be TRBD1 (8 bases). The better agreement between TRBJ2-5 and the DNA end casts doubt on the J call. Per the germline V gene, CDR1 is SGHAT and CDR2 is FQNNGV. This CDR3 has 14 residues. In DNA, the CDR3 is TGTGCCAGCAGCTACAGGGGGAGGGCAGAGACCCAGTACTTC. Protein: CASSYRGRAETQYF.

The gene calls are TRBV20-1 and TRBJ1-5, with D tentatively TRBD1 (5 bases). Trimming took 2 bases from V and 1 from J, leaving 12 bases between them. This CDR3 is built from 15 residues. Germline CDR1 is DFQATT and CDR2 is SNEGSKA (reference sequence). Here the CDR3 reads CSARKSGPSNQPQHF. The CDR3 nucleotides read TGCAGTGCTAGAAAATCGGGACCGAGCAATCAGCCCCAGCATTTT.

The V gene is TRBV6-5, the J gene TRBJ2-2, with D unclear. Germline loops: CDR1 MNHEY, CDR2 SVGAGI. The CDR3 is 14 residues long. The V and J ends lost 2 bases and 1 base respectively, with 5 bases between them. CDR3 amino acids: CASSYGMNTGELFF. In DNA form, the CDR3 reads TGTGCCAGCAGTTACGGTATGAACACCGGGGAGCTGTTTTTT.

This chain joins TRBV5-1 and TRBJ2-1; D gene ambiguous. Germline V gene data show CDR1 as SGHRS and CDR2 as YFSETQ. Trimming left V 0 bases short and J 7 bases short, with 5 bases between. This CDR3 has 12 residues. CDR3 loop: CASSLAQNEQFF. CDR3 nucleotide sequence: TGCGCCAGCAGCTTGGCTCAAAATGAGCAGTTCTTC.

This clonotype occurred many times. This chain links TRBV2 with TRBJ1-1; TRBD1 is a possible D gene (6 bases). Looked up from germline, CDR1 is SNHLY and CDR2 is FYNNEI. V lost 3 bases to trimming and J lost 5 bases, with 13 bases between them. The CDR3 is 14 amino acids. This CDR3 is CASSEGGLMTEAFF. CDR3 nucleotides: TGTGCCAGCAGTGAGGGGGGGCTCATGACTGAAGCTTTCTTT. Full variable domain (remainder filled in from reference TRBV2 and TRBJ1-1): EPEVTQTPSHQVTQMGQEVILRCVPISNHLYFYWYRQILGQKVEFLVSFYNNEISEKSEIFDDQFSVERPDGSNFTLKIRSTKLEDSAMYFCASSEGGLMTEAFFGQGTRLTVV.

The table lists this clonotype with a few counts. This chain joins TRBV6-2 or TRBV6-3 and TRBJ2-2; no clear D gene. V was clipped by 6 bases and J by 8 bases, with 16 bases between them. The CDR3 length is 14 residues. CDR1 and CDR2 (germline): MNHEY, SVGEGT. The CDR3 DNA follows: TGTGCCAGCAGCGCACTTCGCTTCGTGGGGGAGCTGTTTTTT. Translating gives CASSALRFVGELFF.

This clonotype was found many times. The CDR3 loop reads CATSAGATEAFF. The CDR3 DNA sequence: TGTGCCACCAGTGCAGGGGCCACTGAAGCTTTCTTT. The V and J genes are TRBV24-1 and TRBJ1-1; D is possibly TRBD1 (6 bases). V was trimmed by 5 bases and J by 4 bases, leaving 7 bases between them. This CDR3 is built from 12 residues. Germline loops: CDR1 KGHDR, CDR2 SFDVKD.

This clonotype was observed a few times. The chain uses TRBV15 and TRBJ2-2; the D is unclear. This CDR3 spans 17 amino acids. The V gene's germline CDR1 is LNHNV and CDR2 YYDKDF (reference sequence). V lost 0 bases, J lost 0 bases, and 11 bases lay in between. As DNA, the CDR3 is TGTGCCACCAGCAGAGATTCATGGGTTACGAACACCGGGGAGCTGTTTTTT. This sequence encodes CATSRDSWVTNTGELFF.

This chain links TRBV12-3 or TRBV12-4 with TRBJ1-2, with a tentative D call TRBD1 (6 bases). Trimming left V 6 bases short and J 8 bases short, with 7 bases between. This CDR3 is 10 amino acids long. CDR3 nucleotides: TGTGCCAGCAGAGGGGGGGGCTACACCTTC. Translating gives CASRGGGYTF.

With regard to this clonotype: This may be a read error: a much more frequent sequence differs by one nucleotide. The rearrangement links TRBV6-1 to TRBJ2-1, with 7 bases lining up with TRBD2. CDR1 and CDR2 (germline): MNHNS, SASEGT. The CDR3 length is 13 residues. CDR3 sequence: CVLGRDSYNEQFF. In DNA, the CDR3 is TGTGTCCTAGGGAGGGACTCCTACAATGAGCAGTTCTTC.

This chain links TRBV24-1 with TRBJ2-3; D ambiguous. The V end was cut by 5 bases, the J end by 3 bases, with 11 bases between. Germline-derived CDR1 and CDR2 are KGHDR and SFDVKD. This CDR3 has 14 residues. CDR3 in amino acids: CATSVKYDTDTQYF. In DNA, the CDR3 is TGTGCCACCAGTGTAAAATACGATACAGATACGCAGTATTTT.

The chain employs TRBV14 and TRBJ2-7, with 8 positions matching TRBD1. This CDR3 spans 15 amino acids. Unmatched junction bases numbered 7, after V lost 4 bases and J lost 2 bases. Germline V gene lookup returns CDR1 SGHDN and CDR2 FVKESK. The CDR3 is CASSRRQGKPYEQYF. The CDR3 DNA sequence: TGTGCCAGCAGCCGGAGACAGGGGAAGCCCTACGAGCAGTACTTC. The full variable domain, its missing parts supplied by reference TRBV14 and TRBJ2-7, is EAGVTQFPSHSVIEKGQTVTLRCDPISGHDNLYWYRRVMGKEIKFLLHFVKESKQDESGMPNNRFLAERTGGTYSTLKVQPAELEDSGVYFCASSRRQGKPYEQYFGPGTRLTVT.

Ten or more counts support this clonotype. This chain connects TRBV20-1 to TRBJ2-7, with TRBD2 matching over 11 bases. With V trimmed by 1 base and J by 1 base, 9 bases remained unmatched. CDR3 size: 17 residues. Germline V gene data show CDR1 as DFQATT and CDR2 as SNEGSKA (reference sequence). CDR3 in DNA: TGCAGTGCTAGAGGCCCAGGGGGGACTAGCGGTTCCTACGAGCAGTACTTC. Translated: CSARGPGGTSGSYEQYF.

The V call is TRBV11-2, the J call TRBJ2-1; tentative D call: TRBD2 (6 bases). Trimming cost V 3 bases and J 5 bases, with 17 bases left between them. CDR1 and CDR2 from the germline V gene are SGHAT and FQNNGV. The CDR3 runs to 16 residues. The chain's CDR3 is CASSFMKFRGNNEQFF. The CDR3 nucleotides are TGTGCCAGCAGCTTTATGAAGTTTCGCGGGAACAATGAGCAGTTCTTC.

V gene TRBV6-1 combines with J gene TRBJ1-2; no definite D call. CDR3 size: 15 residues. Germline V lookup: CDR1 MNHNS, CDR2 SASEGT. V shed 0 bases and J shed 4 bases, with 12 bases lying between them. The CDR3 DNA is TGTGCCAGCAGTGAAGCGTGGGCAGCTTCCTATGGCTACACCTTC. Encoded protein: CASSEAWAASYGYTF.

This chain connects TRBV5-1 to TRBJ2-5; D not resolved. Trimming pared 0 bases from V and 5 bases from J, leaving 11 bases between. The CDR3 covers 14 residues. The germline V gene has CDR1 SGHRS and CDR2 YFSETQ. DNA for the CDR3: TGCGCCAGCAGCTTGGAAACCTCGGTGGAGACCCAGTACTTC. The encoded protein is CASSLETSVETQYF.

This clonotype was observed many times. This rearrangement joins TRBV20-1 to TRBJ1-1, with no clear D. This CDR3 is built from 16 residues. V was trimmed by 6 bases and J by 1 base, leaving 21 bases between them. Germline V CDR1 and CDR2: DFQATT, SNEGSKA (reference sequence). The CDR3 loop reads CSARDSEGRQNTEAFF. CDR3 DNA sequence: TGCAGTGCAAGGGATTCTGAGGGCAGGCAGAACACTGAAGCTTTCTTT.

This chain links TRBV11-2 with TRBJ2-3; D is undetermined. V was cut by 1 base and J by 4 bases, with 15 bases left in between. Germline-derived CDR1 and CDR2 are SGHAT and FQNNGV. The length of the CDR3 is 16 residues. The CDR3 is CASSLGATTRADTQYF. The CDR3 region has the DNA TGTGCCAGCAGCTTAGGGGCCACTACGCGCGCAGATACGCAGTATTTT.

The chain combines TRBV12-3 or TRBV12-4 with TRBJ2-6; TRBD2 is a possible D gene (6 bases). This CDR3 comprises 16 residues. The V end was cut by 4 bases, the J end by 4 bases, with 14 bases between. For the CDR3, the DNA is TGTGCCAGCAGTTGGGGAGGAGGGGTCGGGGCCAACGTCCTGACTTTC. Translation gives CASSWGGGVGANVLTF.

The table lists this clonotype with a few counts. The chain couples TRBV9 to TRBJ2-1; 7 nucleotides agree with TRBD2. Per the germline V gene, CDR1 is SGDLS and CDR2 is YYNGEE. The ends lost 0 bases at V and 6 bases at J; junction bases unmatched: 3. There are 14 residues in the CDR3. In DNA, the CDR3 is TGTGCCAGCAGCGTAGAACAGCGGGGCAATGAGCAGTTCTTC. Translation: CASSVEQRGNEQFF. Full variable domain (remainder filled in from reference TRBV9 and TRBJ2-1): DSGVTQTPKHLITATGQRVTLRCSPRSGDLSVYWYQQSLDQGLQFLIQYYNGEERAKGNILERFSAQQFPDLHSELNLSSLELGDSALYFCASSVEQRGNEQFFGPGTRLTVL.